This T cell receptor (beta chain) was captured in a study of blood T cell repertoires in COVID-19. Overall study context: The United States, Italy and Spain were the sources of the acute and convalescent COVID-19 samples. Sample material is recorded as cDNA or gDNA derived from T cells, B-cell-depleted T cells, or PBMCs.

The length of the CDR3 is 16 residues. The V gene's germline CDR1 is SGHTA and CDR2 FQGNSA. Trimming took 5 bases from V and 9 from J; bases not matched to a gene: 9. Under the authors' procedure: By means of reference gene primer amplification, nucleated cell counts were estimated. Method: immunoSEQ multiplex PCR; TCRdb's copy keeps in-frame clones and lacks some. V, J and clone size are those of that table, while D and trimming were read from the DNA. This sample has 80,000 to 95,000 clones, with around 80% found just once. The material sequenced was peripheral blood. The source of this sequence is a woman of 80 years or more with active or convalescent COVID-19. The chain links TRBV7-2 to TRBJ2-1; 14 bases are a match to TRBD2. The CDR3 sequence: CASSPPGLAGGPEQFF. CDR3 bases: TGTGCCAGCAGCCCACCCGGACTAGCGGGGGGACCTGAGCAGTTCTTC.